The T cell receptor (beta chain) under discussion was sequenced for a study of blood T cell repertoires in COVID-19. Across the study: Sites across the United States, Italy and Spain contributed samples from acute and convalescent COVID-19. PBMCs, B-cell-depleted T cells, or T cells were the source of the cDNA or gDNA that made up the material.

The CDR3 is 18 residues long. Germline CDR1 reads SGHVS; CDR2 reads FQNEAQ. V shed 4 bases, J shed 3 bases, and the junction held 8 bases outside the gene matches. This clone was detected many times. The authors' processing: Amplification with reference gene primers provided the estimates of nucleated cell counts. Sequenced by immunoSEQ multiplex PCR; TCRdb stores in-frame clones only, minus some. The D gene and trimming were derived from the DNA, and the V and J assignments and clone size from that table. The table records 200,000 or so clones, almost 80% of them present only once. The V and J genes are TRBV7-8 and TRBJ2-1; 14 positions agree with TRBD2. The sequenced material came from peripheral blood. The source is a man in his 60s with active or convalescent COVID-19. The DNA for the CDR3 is TGTGCCAGCAGCTCCCACGCCGGGACTAGCGGGAGCTACAATGAGCAGTTCTTC. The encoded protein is CASSSHAGTSGSYNEQFF.